This T cell receptor (beta chain) is drawn from a study of cytomegalovirus exposure and HLA in healthy donors. CDR3 length: 15 amino acids. From germline, CDR1 is SGDLS and CDR2 YYNGEE. Trimming pared 8 bases from V and 6 bases from J, leaving 23 bases between. It was with 60 Vbeta and 13 Jbeta primers that the PCR ran. Sequencing used immunoSEQ multiplex PCR; TCRdb keeps in-frame clones, though not all of them. Of about 120,000 clones in the sample, 70% to 80% were seen once. J is TRBJ1-1 and V is TRBV9; a possible D gene is TRBD1 (5 bases). The source material was PBMCs. The clonotype was recovered from a woman aged 45-65 years in good health and CMV-seropositive. The CDR3 here is CARSAWGEITAEAFF. Here the CDR3 DNA reads TGTGCCAGATCGGCCTGGGGGGAGATCACGGCTGAAGCTTTCTTT.